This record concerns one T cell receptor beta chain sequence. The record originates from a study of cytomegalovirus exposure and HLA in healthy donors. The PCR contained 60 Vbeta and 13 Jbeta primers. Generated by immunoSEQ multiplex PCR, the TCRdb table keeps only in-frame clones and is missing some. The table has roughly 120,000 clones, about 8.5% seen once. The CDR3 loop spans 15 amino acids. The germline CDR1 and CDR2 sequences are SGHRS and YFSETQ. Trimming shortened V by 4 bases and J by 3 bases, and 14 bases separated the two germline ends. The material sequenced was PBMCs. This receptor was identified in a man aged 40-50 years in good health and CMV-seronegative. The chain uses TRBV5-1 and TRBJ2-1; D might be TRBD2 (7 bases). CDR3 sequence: CASSPEGGDYNEQFF. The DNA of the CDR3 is TGCGCCAGCAGCCCGGAGGGGGGGGACTACAATGAGCAGTTCTTC. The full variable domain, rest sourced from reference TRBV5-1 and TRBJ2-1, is KAGVTQTPRYLIKTRGQQVTLSCSPISGHRSVSWYQQTPGQGLQFLFEYFSETQRNKGNFPGRFSGRQFSNSRSEMNVSTLELGDSALYLCASSPEGGDYNEQFFGPGTRLTVL.